Below, 18 T cell receptor beta chains from the same sample are listed, as sequenced in a study of cytomegalovirus exposure and HLA in healthy donors (dated by TCRdb to 2017 to 2019). Library preparation employed the immunoSEQ multiplex PCR assay. TCRdb mirrors the immuneACCESS table, restricted to in-frame sequences. Some clones are absent from its copies; in checked studies, under half trace to an unresolved V gene, and the reason for the others is unknown. This sample lists about 240,000 clones; approximately 84% were detected once. 1% to 1.5% of the sample goes to the ten largest clones. The sequenced sample was PBMCs. The source of these receptors is a young woman in good health and CMV-seropositive.

The chain employs TRBV6-5 and TRBJ2-7, with 9 nucleotides matching TRBD2. The CDR3 is made up of 13 amino acids. The V and J ends lost 6 bases and 6 bases, in that order; junction bases with no gene match: 6. Germline values: CDR1 MNHEY, CDR2 SVGAGI. In nucleotides, the CDR3 is TGTGCCAGCAGATTGACTAGCGGTCGCGAGCAGTACTTC. Encoded protein: CASRLTSGREQYF.

The gene calls are TRBV5-5 and TRBJ2-1, with TRBD2 identical over 8 bases. The ends lost 0 bases at V and 7 bases at J; junction bases unmatched: 6. This CDR3 spans 15 amino acids. Germline V gene sequence: CDR1 SGHKS, CDR2 YYEKEE (reference sequence). The CDR3 bases are TGTGCCAGCAGCTTGGGTCGGGAGGGCCAGAATGAGCAGTTCTTC. This codes for CASSLGREGQNEQFF.

The chain recombines TRBV5-5 with TRBJ1-2; tentatively, D is TRBD1 (6 bases). Trimming took off 4 bases at V and 8 bases at J, with 15 bases between the two ends. CDR1 and CDR2 (germline): SGHKS, YYEKEE (reference sequence). The CDR3 is 13 amino acids. The CDR3 region is CASSLTPGVGYTF. In DNA form, the CDR3 reads TGTGCCAGCAGCCTGACCCCAGGGGTCGGCTACACCTTC.

This clone appeared a single time. The sample carries other DNA sequences with the same CDR3. The chain couples TRBV5-1 to TRBJ2-2; no clear D gene. CDR3 length: 14 residues. V dropped 0 bases and J dropped 3 bases, with 6 bases sitting between them. Germline values: CDR1 SGHRS, CDR2 YFSETQ. CDR3 sequence reads: CASSLGRDTGELFF. For the CDR3, the DNA is TGCGCCAGCAGCTTGGGACGGGACACCGGGGAGCTGTTTTTT. Full variable domain (outside the CDR3, taken from reference TRBV5-1 and TRBJ2-2): KAGVTQTPRYLIKTRGQQVTLSCSPISGHRSVSWYQQTPGQGLQFLFEYFSETQRNKGNFPGRFSGRQFSNSRSEMNVSTLELGDSALYLCASSLGRDTGELFFGEGSRLTVL.

This chain links TRBV19 with TRBJ1-1; TRBD1 is a possible D gene (5 bases). Germline V gene data show CDR1 as LNHDA and CDR2 as SQIVND (reference sequence). Trimming pared 10 bases from V and 5 bases from J, leaving 14 bases between. This CDR3 is built from 12 residues. The CDR3 sequence: CATNGGGTEAFF. CDR3 coding DNA: TGTGCCACCAACGGGGGGGGAACTGAAGCTTTCTTT.

The chain links TRBV7-2 to TRBJ2-1, with a tentative D call TRBD2 (6 bases). The germline V gene encodes CDR1 SGHTA and CDR2 FQGNSA. The CDR3 consists of 15 residues. Trimming removed 6 bases from V and 6 bases from J, with 18 bases in between. CDR3 nucleotides: TGTGCCAGCAGTTTCCCCGGACTCGGGGGCAATGAGCAGTTCTTC. Encoded protein: CASSFPGLGGNEQFF. The whole variable domain, remainder taken from reference TRBV7-2 and TRBJ2-1, is GAGVSQSPSNKVTEKGKDVELRCDPISGHTALYWYRQSLGQGLEFLIYFQGNSAPDKSGLPSDRFSAERTGGSVSTLTIQRTQQEDSAVYLCASSFPGLGGNEQFFGPGTRLTVL.

The V gene is TRBV6-5, the J gene TRBJ2-5; 8 nucleotides match TRBD2. The CDR3 sequence is 15 residues long. After removal of 5 bases from V and 2 bases from J, the junction contained 7 bases not matched to a gene. Germline V gene lookup returns CDR1 MNHEY and CDR2 SVGAGI. The CDR3 sequence: CASSLRGGQQETQYF. For the CDR3, the DNA is TGTGCCAGCAGTCTACGGGGGGGGCAGCAAGAGACCCAGTACTTC.

The chain combines TRBV27 with TRBJ2-3; 13 bases match TRBD2. J was trimmed by 3 bases and V by 6 bases; bases with no gene match: 9. Germline CDR1 and CDR2: MNHEY and SMNVEV (reference sequence). The CDR3 sequence is 17 residues long. The CDR3 nucleotides read TGTGCCAGCAGGGTCGGAACTAGCGGGAGGGGAACAGATACGCAGTATTTT. Encoded protein: CASRVGTSGRGTDTQYF.

The chain is built from TRBV15 and TRBJ2-1, with 8 bases fitting TRBD2. The germline V gene has CDR1 LNHNV and CDR2 YYDKDF (reference sequence). The V segment lost 2 bases and the J segment 2 bases; nucleotides outside the gene matches: 5. The CDR3 contains 16 residues. CDR3 residues: CATSRSLAVPYNEQFF. The CDR3 DNA reads TGTGCCACCAGCAGATCACTAGCGGTGCCCTACAATGAGCAGTTCTTC.

The chain employs TRBV7-9 and TRBJ2-3; no clear D. V was trimmed by 5 bases and J by 1 base, leaving 10 bases between them. The CDR3 loop spans 14 amino acids. CDR1 is SEHNR, CDR2 FQNEAQ, per germline (reference sequence). As DNA, the CDR3 is TGTGCCAGCAGCCTAAAAAAGCGCACAGATACGCAGTATTTT. It is translated as CASSLKKRTDTQYF.

The chain is built from TRBV9 and TRBJ2-1, with 9 bases fitting TRBD2. The CDR3 length is 18 residues. V lost 0 bases and J lost 8; bases outside the gene matches: 15. Germline V gene data show CDR1 as SGDLS and CDR2 as YYNGEE. The CDR3 DNA is TGTGCCAGCAGCGTAGGAGGGCTTTTGGGACTAGCTGTCCATGAGCAGTTCTTC. Amino acids: CASSVGGLLGLAVHEQFF.

The chain links TRBV5-1 to TRBJ1-4; 10 nucleotides line up with TRBD1. The germline V gene has CDR1 SGHRS and CDR2 YFSETQ. The ends lost 0 bases at V and 8 bases at J; junction bases unmatched: 4. The CDR3 is 15 residues long. CDR3 nucleotide sequence: TGCGCCAGCAGCTTGGCCGGGACAGGGGTGGAAAAACTGTTTTTT. Amino acids: CASSLAGTGVEKLFF.

V is TRBV12-5 and J is TRBJ1-1, with 7 bases that match TRBD1. Looked up from germline, CDR1 is LGHNT and CDR2 is FRNRAP. The CDR3 runs to 15 residues. V lost 0 bases to trimming and J lost 7 bases; unmatched junction nucleotides: 8. The CDR3 nucleotides read TGTGCTAGTGGTTTGGTAAGGGCAGGGGGGCGTGAAGCTTTCTTT. It is translated as CASGLVRAGGREAFF.

The chain employs TRBV19 and TRBJ1-2; the D is unclear. This CDR3 has 15 amino acids. CDR1 and CDR2 (germline): LNHDA, SQIVND (reference sequence). Trimming removed 3 bases from V and 8 bases from J, with 19 bases in between. CDR3 DNA: TGTGCCAGTAGTATCGAAGAGTTTACCCCACGAGGCTACACCTTC. Translation gives CASSIEEFTPRGYTF.

This chain connects TRBV14 to TRBJ2-7; maybe TRBD2 (6 bases). The length of the CDR3 is 16 residues. The V gene's germline CDR1 is SGHDN and CDR2 FVKESK. The ends were cut back, 1 base at V and 3 bases at J, with 16 bases in the middle. CDR3 nucleotide sequence: TGTGCCAGCAGCCAAGGCTTTAGGGACTCCTTCTACGAGCAGTACTTC. Residues: CASSQGFRDSFYEQYF.

The chain employs TRBV27 and TRBJ1-1; D possibly corresponds to TRBD1 (5 bases). CDR3 length: 15 amino acids. Germline assignment: CDR1 MNHEY and CDR2 SMNVEV (reference sequence). Trimming pared 2 bases from V and 0 bases from J, leaving 10 bases between. The CDR3 loop reads CASSLDSLLNTEAFF. CDR3 coding DNA: TGTGCCAGCAGTTTAGACAGCCTCCTGAACACTGAAGCTTTCTTT.

The rearrangement joins TRBV30 to TRBJ2-1; 7 bases agree with TRBD2. The ends lost 3 bases at V and 3 bases at J; junction bases unmatched: 2. The germline CDR1 and CDR2 sequences are GTSNPN and SVGIG (reference sequence). CDR3 length: 13 amino acids. CDR3: CAWRAGVYNEQFF. The CDR3 coding sequence is TGTGCCTGGAGGGCGGGAGTCTACAATGAGCAGTTCTTC. Complete variable domain (other parts from reference TRBV30 and TRBJ2-1): SQTIHQWPATLVQPVGSPLSLECTVEGTSNPNLYWYRQAAGRGLQLLFYSVGIGQISSEVPQNLSASRPQDRQFILSSKKLLLSDSGFYLCAWRAGVYNEQFFGPGTRLTVL.

The J gene is TRBJ2-4, the V gene TRBV2, with D perhaps TRBD2 (6 bases). The V gene's germline CDR1 is SNHLY and CDR2 FYNNEI. This CDR3 has 15 residues. V was trimmed by 8 bases and J by 3 bases, leaving 17 bases between them. The CDR3 DNA reads as TGTGCCAGCCGACGTGTCGGAGCGGGCAAAAACATTCAGTACTTC. This codes for CASRRVGAGKNIQYF.